The 32 T cell receptor beta chains presented below share a single source sample, sequenced in a study of T cells in localized non-small cell lung cancer. Libraries were prepared by immunoSEQ multiplex PCR; TCRdb keeps only in-frame clonotypes and omits some of them. The profile shows fewer than 35,000 clones, 94% of them singletons. The material sequenced was peripheral blood, taken before any cancer treatment. The receptors originated from a woman aged 40 to 75 with stage I lung adenocarcinoma.

The chain recombines TRBV28 with TRBJ2-7; 7 nucleotides agree with TRBD2. V dropped 4 bases and J dropped 2; count of bases not matched to a gene: 5. Per the germline V gene, CDR1 is MDHEN and CDR2 is SYDVKM. This CDR3 contains 14 residues. The CDR3 here is CASSSGTTTYEQYF. In nucleotides, the CDR3 is TGTGCCAGCAGTTCCGGGACTACCACCTACGAGCAGTACTTC.

The chain combines TRBV5-6 with TRBJ1-1; TRBD1 matches at 7 bases. CDR1 is SGHDT and CDR2 is YYEEEE in the germline V gene. The ends lost 2 bases at V and 3 bases at J; junction bases unmatched: 19. The CDR3 spans 19 residues. CDR3 amino acids: CASSFVLTGVRSGDTEAFF. CDR3 DNA sequence: TGTGCCAGCAGCTTCGTCCTTACAGGGGTTCGTTCGGGGGACACTGAAGCTTTCTTT.

The rearrangement uses TRBV5-1 and TRBJ2-2; possible D gene TRBD2, 5 bases. CDR3 length equals 16 residues. CDR1 and CDR2 from the germline V gene are SGHRS and YFSETQ. V was clipped by 0 bases and J by 4 bases, with 13 bases between them. The DNA for the CDR3 is TGCGCCAGCAGCTTGGCTACTAGTTCCGTCACCGGGGAGCTGTTTTTT. Protein sequence: CASSLATSSVTGELFF.

The chain employs TRBV5-1 and TRBJ2-7, with 7 nucleotides matching TRBD1. With 4 bases clipped from V and 7 bases from J, the junction kept 11 bases outside the gene matches. Germline values: CDR1 SGHRS, CDR2 YFSETQ. This CDR3 has 14 residues. The DNA of the CDR3 is TGCGCCAGCAGCCCACTTCTAGGGGGCGGTGAGCAGTACTTC. Translating gives CASSPLLGGGEQYF.

This clone came up once. The rearrangement links TRBV4-1 to TRBJ1-5; D call uncertain. Germline V gene data show CDR1 as MGHRA and CDR2 as YSYEKL. The ends were cut back, 1 base at V and 1 base at J, with 5 bases in the middle. There are 14 residues in the CDR3. This CDR3 is CASSQGRSNQPQHF. CDR3 nucleotides: TGCGCCAGCAGCCAAGGTAGGAGCAATCAGCCCCAGCATTTT.

This chain links TRBV6-1 with TRBJ2-3, with D possibly matching TRBD2 (5 bases). CDR1 and CDR2 from the germline V gene are MNHNS and SASEGT. The CDR3 runs 13 residues. V was clipped by 7 bases and J by 5 bases, with 13 bases between them. CDR3 coding DNA: TGTGCCAGCACCCTAGCCCGTAAAGATACGCAGTATTTT. It encodes CASTLARKDTQYF.

This rearrangement joins TRBV5-1 to TRBJ1-1; no definite D call. V dropped 2 bases and J dropped 7 bases, with 12 bases sitting between them. CDR1 and CDR2 (germline): SGHRS, YFSETQ. This CDR3 is 13 amino acids long. The CDR3 DNA sequence: TGCGCCAGCAGCTTAAATTCCTACAGTGAAGCTTTCTTT. This gives the protein CASSLNSYSEAFF.

The J gene is TRBJ2-1, the V gene TRBV19; a possible D gene is TRBD2 (5 bases). Germline CDR1 reads LNHDA; CDR2 reads SQIVND (reference sequence). Trimming cost V 6 bases and J 5 bases, with 17 bases left between them. CDR3 size: 15 residues. CDR3 protein: CASSAERVANNEQFF. The CDR3 DNA reads TGTGCCAGTAGCGCCGAGAGGGTCGCTAACAATGAGCAGTTCTTC. Full variable domain (outside the CDR3, taken from reference TRBV19 and TRBJ2-1): DGGITQSPKYLFRKEGQNVTLSCEQNLNHDAMYWYRQDPGQGLRLIYYSQIVNDFQKGDIAEGYSVSREKKESFPLTVTSAQKNPTAFYLCASSAERVANNEQFFGPGTRLTVL.

The chain joins TRBV6-1 to TRBJ1-2; D possibly corresponds to TRBD1 (6 bases). CDR1 and CDR2 (germline): MNHNS, SASEGT. The V end was cut by 2 bases, the J end by 0 bases, with 13 bases between. CDR3 length equals 16 residues. The CDR3 loop is CASSEIGTLTNYGYTF. CDR3 sequence (DNA): TGTGCCAGCAGTGAAATCGGGACACTCACTAACTATGGCTACACCTTC.

This clone was counted a single time. The chain joins TRBV15 to TRBJ2-7, with a tentative D call TRBD2 (6 bases). From germline, CDR1 is LNHNV and CDR2 YYDKDF (reference sequence). The CDR3 consists of 15 residues. Trimming pared 1 base from V and 0 bases from J, leaving 10 bases between. The CDR3, as DNA: TGTGCCACCAGCAGAGGCGGGACCTTCTCCTACGAGCAGTACTTC. It is translated as CATSRGGTFSYEQYF.

This sequence joins TRBV14 and TRBJ2-5; 10 bases are shared with TRBD2. Germline CDR1 is SGHDN and CDR2 is FVKESK. This CDR3 is 18 amino acids long. V lost 0 bases to trimming and J lost 6 bases; unmatched junction nucleotides: 13. CDR3 sequence reads: CASSQESPGLAGAKTQYF. The CDR3 nucleotides are TGTGCCAGCAGCCAAGAGTCCCCGGGGCTAGCGGGAGCAAAGACCCAGTACTTC.

The sample holds one count of this clone. The genes are TRBV7-9 and TRBJ1-6, with D unresolved. CDR1 and CDR2 (germline): SEHNR, FQNEAQ (reference sequence). The V and J ends lost 0 bases and 8 bases respectively, with 14 bases between them. The CDR3 runs to 16 residues. The chain's CDR3 is CASSLANRGFHSPLHF. The CDR3 DNA sequence: TGTGCCAGCAGCTTAGCGAATCGTGGATTCCATTCACCCCTCCACTTT.

The rearrangement joins TRBV7-2 to TRBJ1-5; TRBD1 matches 10 bases. J gave up 9 bases and V 3 bases, and 8 bases lay outside the gene matches. The CDR3 is made up of 15 amino acids. Germline V gene data show CDR1 as SGHTA and CDR2 as FQGNSA. The CDR3 region is CASSFPGQGKWPQHF. Here the CDR3 DNA reads TGTGCCAGCAGCTTCCCGGGACAGGGGAAGTGGCCCCAGCATTTT.

The gene calls are TRBV19 and TRBJ2-2, with D maybe TRBD2 (5 bases). In germline, CDR1 is LNHDA, CDR2 SQIVND (reference sequence). The CDR3 sequence is 13 residues long. V lost 7 bases to trimming and J lost 5 bases, with 11 bases between them. As DNA, the CDR3 is TGTGCCAGTAACGGGGAATGGACCGGGGAGCTGTTTTTT. Protein product: CASNGEWTGELFF.

J is TRBJ2-5 and V is TRBV2; 8 bases match TRBD1. J was trimmed by 7 bases and V by 4 bases; bases with no gene match: 8. CDR3 length equals 14 residues. Per the germline V gene, CDR1 is SNHLY and CDR2 is FYNNEI. CDR3 in amino acids: CASSGGDRSGTQYF. In DNA form, the CDR3 reads TGTGCCAGCAGTGGGGGGGACAGGTCCGGGACCCAGTACTTC.

The chain has TRBV18 and TRBJ2-3; 14 bases are shared with TRBD2. V was clipped by 6 bases and J by 1 base; unmatched bases: 3. The germline CDR1 and CDR2 sequences are KGHSH and LQKENI. The CDR3 sequence is 16 residues long. In DNA, the CDR3 is TGTGCCAGCTCCACGGGACTAGCGGGAGGCACAGATACGCAGTATTTT. This translates into CASSTGLAGGTDTQYF.

The J gene is TRBJ1-2, the V gene TRBV19, with D possibly being TRBD1 (5 bases). The CDR3 runs to 17 residues. Trimming cost V 2 bases and J 4 bases, with 20 bases left between them. The germline CDR1 and CDR2 sequences are LNHDA and SQIVND (reference sequence). This CDR3 reads CASSILHSGVGTYGYTF. CDR3 sequence (DNA): TGTGCCAGTAGTATACTCCACTCGGGGGTAGGAACCTATGGCTACACCTTC.

The chain has TRBV27 and TRBJ2-7, with 8 nucleotides matching TRBD1. V was pared by 8 bases and J by 3 bases, with 6 bases of the junction left unmatched. Germline V CDR1 and CDR2: MNHEY, SMNVEV (reference sequence). This CDR3 comprises 13 residues. In nucleotides, the CDR3 is TGTGCCAGCTGGGACAGGACAGTCTACGAGCAGTACTTC. It specifies CASWDRTVYEQYF.

Only one count was recorded for this clone. The V call is TRBV14, the J call TRBJ1-1; D not certain. The CDR3 spans 18 residues. V lost 1 base and J lost 2, with 20 bases in between. Looked up from germline, CDR1 is SGHDN and CDR2 is FVKESK. CDR3 protein: CASSQGRIRSSINTEAFF. The CDR3 DNA is TGTGCCAGCAGCCAAGGACGGATTCGAAGCAGCATTAACACTGAAGCTTTCTTT.

The chain joins TRBV9 to TRBJ2-1; tentatively, D is TRBD1 (5 bases). The CDR3 sequence is 14 residues long. V was clipped by 0 bases and J by 11 bases, with 15 bases between them. The germline V gene has CDR1 SGDLS and CDR2 YYNGEE. For the CDR3, the DNA is TGTGCCAGCAGCGTAGCAGGGTCCCTCCATAAGCAGTTCTTC. Protein: CASSVAGSLHKQFF.

The chain carries TRBV9 and TRBJ2-1; TRBD1 matches at 12 bases. Looked up from germline, CDR1 is SGDLS and CDR2 is YYNGEE. The CDR3 is 19 amino acids. The junction had 13 bases not matched to a gene; V was cut back by 4 bases and J by 2 bases. CDR3 DNA: TGTGCCAGCAGCTCCCGCGGGAGGGGACAGGGGGCTGCCTACAATGAGCAGTTCTTC. Translation gives CASSSRGRGQGAAYNEQFF.

The genes are TRBV7-2 and TRBJ2-3, with unresolved D. This CDR3 region has 13 residues. V was trimmed by 2 bases and J by 2 bases, leaving 5 bases between them. Germline CDR1 SGHTA, CDR2 FQGNSA. The CDR3 loop is CASSLITTDTQYF. CDR3 bases: TGTGCCAGCAGCTTAATCACCACAGATACGCAGTATTTT. The complete variable domain, with remaining parts taken from reference TRBV7-2 and TRBJ2-3, reads GAGVSQSPSNKVTEKGKDVELRCDPISGHTALYWYRQSLGQGLEFLIYFQGNSAPDKSGLPSDRFSAERTGGSVSTLTIQRTQQEDSAVYLCASSLITTDTQYFGPGTRLTVL.

Only a few counts were recorded for this clone. The rearrangement joins TRBV19 to TRBJ2-3; 10 nucleotides line up with TRBD1. The CDR3 runs 14 residues. Germline lookup yields CDR1 LNHDA and CDR2 SQIVND (reference sequence). The V segment lost 3 bases and the J segment 4 bases; nucleotides outside the gene matches: 1. The CDR3 nucleotides read TGTGCCAGTAGTATGACAGGGGGCGCAGATACGCAGTATTTT. Protein: CASSMTGGADTQYF.

The chain links TRBV5-8 to TRBJ2-7; 8 positions match TRBD2. The CDR3 has 15 residues. The J segment lost 5 bases and the V segment lost 6 bases, leaving 13 bases of the junction unmatched. Germline CDR1 SGHTS, CDR2 YDEGEE. CDR3 in DNA: TGTGCCAGCACCTTAGGAGCGGGAGTTGTGAACGAGCAGTACTTC. Amino acids: CASTLGAGVVNEQYF.

There are a few counts of this clone. The gene calls are TRBV4-1 and TRBJ1-4; D is unclear. Germline loops: CDR1 MGHRA, CDR2 YSYEKL. V was pared by 4 bases and J by 7 bases, with 16 bases between. The CDR3 runs to 15 residues. CDR3 in DNA: TGCGCCAGCAGCCTCGCGGACTCCTACTTTGAAAAACTGTTTTTT. Its protein product is CASSLADSYFEKLFF.

The genes are TRBV9 and TRBJ2-1, with D unclear. The germline V and J ends were trimmed by 4 bases and 0 bases, with 11 bases remaining between them. Germline-derived CDR1 and CDR2 are SGDLS and YYNGEE. This CDR3 spans 15 amino acids. The CDR3 DNA reads TGTGCCAGCAGCTACCAATTGAGCTCCTACAATGAGCAGTTCTTC. Its protein product is CASSYQLSSYNEQFF. Full variable domain (rest looked up from reference TRBV9 and TRBJ2-1): DSGVTQTPKHLITATGQRVTLRCSPRSGDLSVYWYQQSLDQGLQFLIQYYNGEERAKGNILERFSAQQFPDLHSELNLSSLELGDSALYFCASSYQLSSYNEQFFGPGTRLTVL.

The chain links TRBV19 to TRBJ2-7; D call uncertain. The CDR3 is made up of 13 amino acids. Germline V CDR1 and CDR2: LNHDA, SQIVND (reference sequence). With 7 bases removed from V and 0 bases from J, the gap between germline ends came to 10 bases. The chain's CDR3 is CASKSPYSYEQYF. CDR3 coding DNA: TGTGCCAGTAAGTCCCCTTACTCCTACGAGCAGTACTTC.

The chain recombines TRBV4-1 with TRBJ1-2; D uncertain. CDR3 size: 16 residues. Trimming removed 0 bases from V and 5 bases from J, with 16 bases in between. Germline V gene sequence: CDR1 MGHRA, CDR2 YSYEKL. The CDR3 is CASSQEIPGFMYGYTF. In DNA form, the CDR3 reads TGCGCCAGCAGCCAAGAGATCCCGGGATTCATGTATGGCTACACCTTC.

In its sample, this clone was seen once. J is TRBJ1-1 and V is TRBV11-2; no definite D call. V was pared by 2 bases and J by 0 bases, with 10 bases between. Germline V gene data show CDR1 as SGHAT and CDR2 as FQNNGV. The CDR3 consists of 15 residues. The CDR3 loop is CASSLRGLMNTEAFF. In DNA form, the CDR3 reads TGTGCCAGCAGCTTACGGGGTCTCATGAACACTGAAGCTTTCTTT.

The chain couples TRBV19 to TRBJ1-2; no clear D gene. V lost 6 bases to trimming and J lost 3 bases, with 17 bases between them. CDR3 length: 15 residues. CDR1 and CDR2 from the germline V gene are LNHDA and SQIVND (reference sequence). DNA for the CDR3: TGTGCCAGTAGCCACTTCGGGGATTGGGACTATGGCTACACCTTC. Protein: CASSHFGDWDYGYTF.

This chain links TRBV6-5 with TRBJ2-1; 11 positions match TRBD2. Germline V gene lookup returns CDR1 MNHEY and CDR2 SVGAGI. J was trimmed by 2 bases and V by 2 bases; bases with no gene match: 2. This CDR3 spans 16 amino acids. DNA of the CDR3: TGTGCCAGCAGTTACGTAGCGGGAGGGCCCTACAATGAGCAGTTCTTC. This codes for CASSYVAGGPYNEQFF.

The chain is built from TRBV28 and TRBJ1-2; tentatively, D is TRBD1 (6 bases). Trimming cost V 5 bases and J 2 bases, with 15 bases left between them. CDR1 is MDHEN, CDR2 SYDVKM, per germline. The CDR3 sequence is 15 residues long. The CDR3 is CASSIKDRFNYGYTF. The CDR3, as DNA: TGTGCCAGCAGTATCAAAGACAGGTTCAACTATGGCTACACCTTC.